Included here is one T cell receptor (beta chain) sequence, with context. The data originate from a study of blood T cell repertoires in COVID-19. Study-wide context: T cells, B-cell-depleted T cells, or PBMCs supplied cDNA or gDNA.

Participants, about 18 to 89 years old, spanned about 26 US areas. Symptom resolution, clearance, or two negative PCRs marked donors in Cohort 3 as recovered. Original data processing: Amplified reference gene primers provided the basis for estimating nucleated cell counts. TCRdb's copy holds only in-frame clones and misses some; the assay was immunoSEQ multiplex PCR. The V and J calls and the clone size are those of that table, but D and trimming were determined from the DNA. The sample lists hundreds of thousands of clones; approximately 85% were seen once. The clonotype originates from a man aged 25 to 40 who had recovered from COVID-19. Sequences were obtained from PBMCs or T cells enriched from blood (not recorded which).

The CDR3 reads CASSVGAKNTEAFF. DNA of the CDR3: TGTGCCAGCAGCGTAGGGGCTAAGAACACTGAAGCTTTCTTT. The genes are TRBV9 and TRBJ1-1; D is unclear. The CDR3 runs to 14 residues. V dropped 0 bases and J dropped 1 base, with 7 bases sitting between them. Per germline, CDR1 SGDLS and CDR2 YYNGEE. The full variable domain, in which reference TRBV9 and TRBJ1-1 provide the parts outside the CDR3, is DSGVTQTPKHLITATGQRVTLRCSPRSGDLSVYWYQQSLDQGLQFLIQYYNGEERAKGNILERFSAQQFPDLHSELNLSSLELGDSALYFCASSVGAKNTEAFFGQGTRLTVV.